The 21 T cell receptor beta chains reported below all come from one sample, sequenced in a study of T cells after yellow fever vaccination. TCRdb reprocessed the 5' RACE reads with MiXCR, giving one entry per CDR3 protein. The table lists some 350,000 distinct CDR3 sequences, 9.5% to 13% of them singletons. This specimen was PBMCs, taken on the day of the first yellow fever vaccination. These receptors were obtained from a man between 18 and 29 years old who received the YFV17D yellow fever vaccine.

V and J are TRBV10-3 and TRBJ1-2; no clear D gene. The CDR3 is 13 residues long. V was trimmed by 2 bases and J by 3 bases, leaving 7 bases between them. The germline V gene has CDR1 ENHRY and CDR2 SYGVKD. The chain's CDR3 is CAISESSDYGYTF. The CDR3 DNA is TGTGCCATCAGTGAGAGCTCCGACTATGGCTACACCTTC.

In this sample, this clonotype turned up a few times. The rearrangement uses TRBV29-1 and TRBJ2-5; 7 bases are shared with TRBD1. With V trimmed by 3 bases and J by 2 bases, 0 bases remained unmatched. From germline, CDR1 is SQVTM and CDR2 ANQGSEA. The CDR3 totals 12 residues. The CDR3 region is CSVETGQETQYF. CDR3 coding DNA: TGCAGCGTTGAGACAGGGCAAGAGACCCAGTACTTC.

This clonotype has just a few counts. The V call is TRBV7-9, the J call TRBJ1-1, with TRBD1 as a possible D gene (6 bases). V dropped 8 bases and J dropped 1 base, with 14 bases sitting between them. Germline lookup yields CDR1 SEHNR and CDR2 FQNEAQ (reference sequence). The CDR3 is 14 amino acids. CDR3 in DNA: TGTGCCAGCGACTCGACAGGTTCGAACACTGAAGCTTTCTTT. Encoded protein: CASDSTGSNTEAFF.

The V gene is TRBV5-4, the J gene TRBJ2-2; 7 bases map to TRBD1. The CDR3 is 15 amino acids. Per the germline V gene, CDR1 is SGHNT and CDR2 is YYREEE (reference sequence). The trim removed 2 bases at V and 5 bases at J, leaving 6 bases unmatched. The CDR3 bases are TGTGCCAGCAGCTTTGGGACAGTACGAACCGGGGAGCTGTTTTTT. Translating it yields CASSFGTVRTGELFF.

Ten or more counts support this clonotype. V is TRBV5-1 and J is TRBJ2-2; 8 nucleotides match TRBD1. This CDR3 has 13 amino acids. The germline gives CDR1 SGHRS, CDR2 YFSETQ. The trim removed 5 bases at V and 7 bases at J, leaving 4 bases unmatched. CDR3 loop: CASSQGAIGELFF. CDR3 nucleotide sequence: TGCGCCAGCAGTCAGGGGGCGATCGGGGAGCTGTTTTTT.

The J gene is TRBJ1-1, the V gene TRBV4-3, with D maybe TRBD1 (5 bases). Germline-derived CDR1 and CDR2 are LGHNA and YSLEER. Trimming cost V 0 bases and J 5 bases, with 16 bases left between them. The CDR3 loop spans 16 amino acids. The CDR3 spells CASSQEPEGVGTEAFF. CDR3 in DNA: TGCGCCAGCAGCCAAGAGCCAGAAGGGGTTGGAACTGAAGCTTTCTTT.

V usage is TRBV6-2 or TRBV6-3 and J usage is TRBJ2-3; 8 positions match TRBD1. Looked up from germline, CDR1 is MNHEY and CDR2 is SVGEGT. The CDR3 contains 16 residues. The junction had 8 bases not matched to a gene; V was cut back by 0 bases and J by 6 bases. As DNA, the CDR3 is TGTGCCAGCAGTTACTCCCTGGCGAACAGGGGGGATACGCAGTATTTT. Translating gives CASSYSLANRGDTQYF.

This clonotype has only a few counts. The chain combines TRBV12-5 with TRBJ2-5; D unclear. With 0 bases removed from V and 2 bases from J, the gap between germline ends came to 7 bases. The length of the CDR3 is 14 residues. Looked up from germline, CDR1 is LGHNT and CDR2 is FRNRAP. The CDR3, as DNA: TGTGCTAGTGGTTTGGTAGAGACACAAGAGACCCAGTACTTC. Encoded protein: CASGLVETQETQYF.

The chain has TRBV5-1 and TRBJ1-6; 9 bases are shared with TRBD1. With 6 bases clipped from V and 6 bases from J, the junction kept 10 bases outside the gene matches. The CDR3 is 16 residues long. Germline V lookup: CDR1 SGHRS, CDR2 YFSETQ. CDR3 sequence (DNA): TGCGCCAGCACCGAAGGTCTGGGACAGGGTAATTCACCCCTCCACTTT. This sequence encodes CASTEGLGQGNSPLHF. The variable domain in full, with the rest retrieved from reference TRBV5-1 and TRBJ1-6, is KAGVTQTPRYLIKTRGQQVTLSCSPISGHRSVSWYQQTPGQGLQFLFEYFSETQRNKGNFPGRFSGRQFSNSRSEMNVSTLELGDSALYLCASTEGLGQGNSPLHFGNGTRLTVT.

To note about this clonotype: Just one base apart from a much larger clone, this may be a read error. The chain combines TRBV12-3 or TRBV12-4 with TRBJ2-2; tentative D call: TRBD2 (6 bases). The CDR3 sequence is 17 residues long. CDR3 protein: CDSSELGLEVPPGELFF. CDR3 nucleotides: TGTGACAGCAGTGAGTTGGGACTCGAAGTCCCTCCCGGGGAGCTGTTTTTT.

The chain uses TRBV5-1 and TRBJ2-1; 11 bases match TRBD1. With 3 bases clipped from V and 8 bases from J, the junction kept 7 bases outside the gene matches. The CDR3 contains 15 residues. CDR1 and CDR2 (germline): SGHRS, YFSETQ. CDR3 DNA sequence: TGCGCCAGCAGCTGGGGGACAGGGGGTTTCGATGAGCAGTTCTTC. Encoded protein: CASSWGTGGFDEQFF.

This clonotype was seen repeatedly, ten times or more. This chain links TRBV4-1 with TRBJ2-3, with 11 bases lining up with TRBD2. There are 16 residues in the CDR3. The junction had 10 bases not matched to a gene; V was cut back by 0 bases and J by 11 bases. Germline V gives CDR1 MGHRA, CDR2 YSYEKL. CDR3 protein: CASSQENRLAGGGQYF. The CDR3 DNA follows: TGCGCCAGCAGCCAAGAAAATCGGCTAGCGGGGGGCGGGCAGTATTTT.

This chain joins TRBV5-1 and TRBJ2-1; 11 bases map to TRBD2. V shed 1 base and J 3 bases; nucleotides not matched to a gene: 9. CDR3 length equals 18 residues. Germline CDR1 reads SGHRS; CDR2 reads YFSETQ. CDR3 in amino acids: CASSLFSGGASIYNEQFF. The CDR3 coding sequence is TGCGCCAGCAGCTTGTTTAGCGGGGGGGCCAGTATCTACAATGAGCAGTTCTTC.

This clonotype was detected a few times. The V and J genes are TRBV4-3 and TRBJ1-1, with D possibly TRBD1 on 5 matching bases. The V and J ends lost 0 bases and 7 bases respectively, with 12 bases between them. The length of the CDR3 is 14 residues. CDR1 and CDR2 (germline): LGHNA, YSLEER. Here the CDR3 DNA reads TGCGCCAGCAGCCAAGAGGCGGGTGGGGGTGAAGCTTTCTTT. Residues: CASSQEAGGGEAFF.

This clonotype has at least ten counts. The chain combines TRBV5-8 with TRBJ2-7, with 8 bases fitting TRBD1. Germline assignment: CDR1 SGHTS and CDR2 YDEGEE. This CDR3 region has 16 residues. Losses at the gene ends were 3 bases for V and 6 bases for J; bases not matched to a gene: 14. DNA for the CDR3: TGTGCCAGCAGCTGGGGGGCCGGGACAGGTCTGGCCGAGCAGTACTTC. It specifies CASSWGAGTGLAEQYF.

The chain combines TRBV21-1 with TRBJ1-2; no DNA check was done on the table's D call, TRBD1. TRBV21-1 is classified as a pseudogene. CDR3 length: 17 residues. DNA for the CDR3: TGTGCCAGCAGCAAAGGGAGGAATGGGCGTCAGCGCTATGGCTACACCTTC. It codes for CASSKGRNGRQRYGYTF.

This clonotype was detected a few times. CDR3 region: CASSPGQPNEKLFF. CDR3 DNA: TGCGCCAGCAGCCCCGGACAGCCTAATGAAAAACTGTTTTTT. The chain couples TRBV5-1 to TRBJ1-4; tentatively, D is TRBD1 (6 bases). There are 14 residues in the CDR3. Trimming took 4 bases from V and 3 from J, leaving 10 bases between them. CDR1 and CDR2 from the germline V gene are SGHRS and YFSETQ.

The chain recombines TRBV12-5 with TRBJ2-2, with D maybe TRBD1 (6 bases). V was clipped by 7 bases and J by 5 bases, with 14 bases between them. The CDR3 is made up of 14 amino acids. Looked up from germline, CDR1 is LGHNT and CDR2 is FRNRAP. CDR3 loop: CASVLQGWTGELFF. For the CDR3, the DNA is TGTGCTAGTGTTTTACAGGGATGGACCGGGGAGCTGTTTTTT.

The rearrangement uses TRBV6-2 or TRBV6-3 and TRBJ2-1, with 8 bases that match TRBD2. The CDR3 sequence is 15 residues long. V shed 2 bases, J shed 9 bases, and the junction held 9 bases outside the gene matches. The germline CDR1 and CDR2 sequences are MNHEY and SVGEGT. The CDR3 reads CASSYPGLVSGEQFF. The CDR3 DNA is TGTGCCAGCAGTTACCCGGGACTAGTCTCCGGTGAGCAGTTCTTC.

This clonotype was counted between two and nine times. This chain links TRBV4-3 with TRBJ2-2; D remains unclear. The CDR3 is 16 residues long. Germline-derived CDR1 and CDR2 are LGHNA and YSLEER. The V end was cut by 0 bases, the J end by 7 bases, with 15 bases between. In nucleotides, the CDR3 is TGCGCCAGCAGCCAAGACGGACCGGACGCGTACGGGGAGCTGTTTTTT. The encoded protein is CASSQDGPDAYGELFF.

The chain combines TRBV29-1 with TRBJ1-2; the D gene is possibly TRBD1 (6 bases). This CDR3 is built from 14 residues. V lost 4 bases, J lost 8 bases, and 20 bases lay in between. Germline assignment: CDR1 SQVTM and CDR2 ANQGSEA. The CDR3 loop reads CSVAPKGGVFGYTF. The DNA for the CDR3 is TGCAGCGTTGCCCCAAAGGGGGGGGTTTTCGGCTACACCTTC.